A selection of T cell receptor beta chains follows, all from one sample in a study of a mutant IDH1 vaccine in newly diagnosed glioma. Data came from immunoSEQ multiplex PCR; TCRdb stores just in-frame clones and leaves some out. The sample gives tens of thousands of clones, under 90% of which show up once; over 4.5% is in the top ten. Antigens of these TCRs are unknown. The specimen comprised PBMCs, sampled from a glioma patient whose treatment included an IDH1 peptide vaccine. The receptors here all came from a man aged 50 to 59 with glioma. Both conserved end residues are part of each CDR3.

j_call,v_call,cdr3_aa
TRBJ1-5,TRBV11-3,CASSLDRDLDQPQHF
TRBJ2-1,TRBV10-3,CAIRGEGEQFF
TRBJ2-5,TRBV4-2,CASSQDDGETQYF
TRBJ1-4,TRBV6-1,CASGTGGAPNEKLFF
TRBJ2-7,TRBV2,CASVGTSYEQYF
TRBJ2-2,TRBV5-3,CARSNRDSFGELFF
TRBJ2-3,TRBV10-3,CAISEGGQRLASAQYF
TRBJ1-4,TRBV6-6,CASSSDTLHEKLFF
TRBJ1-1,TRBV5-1,CASSWTGEGSEAFF
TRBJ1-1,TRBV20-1,CSAPVRDEAFF
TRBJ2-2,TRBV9,CASGATGTNTGELFF
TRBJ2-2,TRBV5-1,CASSTGWEAGELFF
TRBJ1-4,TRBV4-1,CASSQGTRALGGEKLFF
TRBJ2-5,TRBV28,CASIGQGPLWETQYF
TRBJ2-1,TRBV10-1,CASSRDGPSYNEQFF
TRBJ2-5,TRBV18,CASSPSGTGARAQYF
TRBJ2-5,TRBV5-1,CASSGGLAAETQYF
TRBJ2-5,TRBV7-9,CASSPGPFKAQETQYF
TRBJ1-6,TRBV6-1,CASSEAGGPFKSLHF
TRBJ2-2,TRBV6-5,CASSLSGYTGELFF
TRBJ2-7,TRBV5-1,CASSGGTGGFYEQYF
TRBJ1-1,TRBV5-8,CASSLILFEAFF
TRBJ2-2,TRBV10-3,CAIGQGTLRTGELFF
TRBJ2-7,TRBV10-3,CAISEGISYEQYF
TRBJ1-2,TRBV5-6,CASSLIGPSAANYGYTF
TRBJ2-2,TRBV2,CASSVSGELFF
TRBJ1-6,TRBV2,CASSRFWTNSPLHF
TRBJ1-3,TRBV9,CASSVGPAENTIYF
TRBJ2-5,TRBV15,CATSRRGGRLAEETQYF
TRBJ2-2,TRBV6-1,CASTGGRNTGELFF
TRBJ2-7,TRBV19,CASSMSDTGGYEQYF
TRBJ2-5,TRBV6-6,CASSSSGETQYF
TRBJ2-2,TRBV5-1,CASNFLIGTTNTGELFF
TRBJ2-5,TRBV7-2,CASSRFGDKETQYF
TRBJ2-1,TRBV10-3,CAISEMGGLVGEQFF
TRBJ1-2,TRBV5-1,CASSWGQGGRKDYTF
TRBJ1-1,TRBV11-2,CASSLALTGWGMNTEAFF
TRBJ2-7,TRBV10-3,CAITNGQGAHEQYF
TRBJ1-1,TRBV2,CASRERDSEAFF